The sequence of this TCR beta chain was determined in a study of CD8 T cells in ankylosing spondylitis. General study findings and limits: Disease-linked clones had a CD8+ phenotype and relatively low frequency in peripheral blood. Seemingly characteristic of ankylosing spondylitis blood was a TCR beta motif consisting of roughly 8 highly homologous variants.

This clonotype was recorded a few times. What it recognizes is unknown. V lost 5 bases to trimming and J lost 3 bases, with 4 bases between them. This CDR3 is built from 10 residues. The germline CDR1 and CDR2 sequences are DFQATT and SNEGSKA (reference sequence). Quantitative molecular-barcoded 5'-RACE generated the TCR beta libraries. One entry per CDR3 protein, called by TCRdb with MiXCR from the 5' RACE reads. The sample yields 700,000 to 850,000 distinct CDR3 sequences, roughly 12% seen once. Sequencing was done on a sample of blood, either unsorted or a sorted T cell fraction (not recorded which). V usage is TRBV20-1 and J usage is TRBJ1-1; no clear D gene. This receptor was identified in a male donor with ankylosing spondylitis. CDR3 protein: CSAPHTEAFF. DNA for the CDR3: TGCAGTGCTCCTCACACTGAAGCTTTCTTT.